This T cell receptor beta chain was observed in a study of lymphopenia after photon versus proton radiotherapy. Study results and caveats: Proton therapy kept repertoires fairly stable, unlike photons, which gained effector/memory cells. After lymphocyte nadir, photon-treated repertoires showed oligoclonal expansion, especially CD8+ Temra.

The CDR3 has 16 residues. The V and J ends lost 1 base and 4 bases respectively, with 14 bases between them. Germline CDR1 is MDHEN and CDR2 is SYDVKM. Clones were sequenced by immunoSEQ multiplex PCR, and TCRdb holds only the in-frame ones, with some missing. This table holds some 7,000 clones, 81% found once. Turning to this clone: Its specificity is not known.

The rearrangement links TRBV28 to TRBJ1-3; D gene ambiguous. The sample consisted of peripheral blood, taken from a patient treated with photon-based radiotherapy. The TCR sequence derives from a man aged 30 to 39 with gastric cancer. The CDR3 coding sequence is TGTGCCAGCAGTTTATCCCGGTACTCTCTGGGAAACACCATATATTTT. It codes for CASSLSRYSLGNTIYF.